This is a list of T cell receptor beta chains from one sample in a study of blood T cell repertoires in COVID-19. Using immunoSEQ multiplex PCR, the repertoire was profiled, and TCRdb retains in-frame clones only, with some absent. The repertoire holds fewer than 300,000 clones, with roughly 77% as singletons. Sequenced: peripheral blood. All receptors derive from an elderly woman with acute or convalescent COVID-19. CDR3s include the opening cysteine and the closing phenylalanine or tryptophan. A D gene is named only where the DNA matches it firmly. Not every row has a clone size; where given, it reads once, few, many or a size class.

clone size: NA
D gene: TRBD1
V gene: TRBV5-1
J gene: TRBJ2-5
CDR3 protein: CASSPNPGDSQETQYF
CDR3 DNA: TGCGCCAGCAGCCCCAACCCCGGGGACAGCCAAGAGACCCAGTACTTC

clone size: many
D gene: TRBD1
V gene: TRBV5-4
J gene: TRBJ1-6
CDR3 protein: CASSPYDRDRNSPLHF
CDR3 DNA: TGTGCCAGCAGCCCCTACGACAGGGATAGGAATTCACCCCTCCACTTT

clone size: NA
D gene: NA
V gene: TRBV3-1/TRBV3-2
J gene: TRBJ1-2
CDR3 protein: CASSQEGGSGYGYTF
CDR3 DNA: TGTGCCAGCAGCCAAGAAGGCGGATCCGGCTATGGCTACACCTTC

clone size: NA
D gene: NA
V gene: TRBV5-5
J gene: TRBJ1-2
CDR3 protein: CASSLGLTGYGYTF
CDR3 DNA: TGTGCCAGCAGCTTGGGATTGACCGGGTATGGCTACACCTTC

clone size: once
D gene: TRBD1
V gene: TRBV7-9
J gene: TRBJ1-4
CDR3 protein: CASSFGDRGPEKLFF
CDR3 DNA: TGTGCCAGCAGCTTCGGGGACAGGGGGCCGGAAAAACTGTTTTTT

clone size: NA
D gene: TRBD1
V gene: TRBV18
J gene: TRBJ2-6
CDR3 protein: CASSQTGYSGANVLTF
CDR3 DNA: TGTGCCAGCTCACAGACAGGGTACTCTGGGGCCAACGTCCTGACTTTC

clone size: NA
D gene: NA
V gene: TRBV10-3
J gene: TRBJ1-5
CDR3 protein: CAITSENNQPQHF
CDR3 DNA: TGTGCCATCACCTCCGAGAACAATCAGCCCCAGCATTTT

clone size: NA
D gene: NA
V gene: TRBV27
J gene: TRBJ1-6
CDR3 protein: CASSSHRENSPLHF
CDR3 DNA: TGTGCCAGCAGTTCCCACAGGGAAAATTCACCCCTCCACTTT

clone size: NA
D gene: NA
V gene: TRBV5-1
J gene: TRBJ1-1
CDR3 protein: CASSLAGMDTEAFF
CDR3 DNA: TGCGCCAGCAGCTTGGCAGGGATGGACACTGAAGCTTTCTTT

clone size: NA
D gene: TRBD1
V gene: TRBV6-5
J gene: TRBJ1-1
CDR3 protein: CASRGQRLEAFF
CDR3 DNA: TGTGCCAGCAGGGGACAGCGACTTGAAGCTTTCTTT

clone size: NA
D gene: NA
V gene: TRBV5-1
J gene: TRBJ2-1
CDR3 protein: CASSLLDRRPLYNEQFF
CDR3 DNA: TGCGCCAGCAGCCTCTTAGACAGGCGACCCCTCTACAATGAGCAGTTCTTC

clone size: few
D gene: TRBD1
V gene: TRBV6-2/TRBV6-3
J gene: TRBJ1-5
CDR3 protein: CASSYRDRGFQPQHF
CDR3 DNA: TGTGCCAGCAGTTACCGGGACAGGGGATTTCAGCCCCAGCATTTT

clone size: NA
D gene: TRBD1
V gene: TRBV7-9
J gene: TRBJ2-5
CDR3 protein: CASSFGTAPGETQYF
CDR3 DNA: TGTGCCAGCAGTTTTGGGACAGCTCCTGGGGAGACCCAGTACTTC

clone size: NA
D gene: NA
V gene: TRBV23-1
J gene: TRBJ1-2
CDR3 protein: CASSQSGQNYGYTF
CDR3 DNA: TGCGCCAGCAGTCAATCCGGACAGAACTATGGCTACACCTTC

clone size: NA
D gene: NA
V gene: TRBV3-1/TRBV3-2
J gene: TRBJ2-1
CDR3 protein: CASSQGIANTHEQFF
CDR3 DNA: TGTGCCAGCAGCCAAGGTATCGCTAATACCCATGAGCAGTTCTTC

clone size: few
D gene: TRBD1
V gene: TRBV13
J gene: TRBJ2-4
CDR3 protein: CASSLTGTGKNIQYF
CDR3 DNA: TGTGCCAGCAGCCTCACCGGGACAGGGAAAAACATTCAGTACTTC

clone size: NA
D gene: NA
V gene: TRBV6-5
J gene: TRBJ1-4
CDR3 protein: CASFPGLRNEKLFF
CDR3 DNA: TGTGCCAGCTTCCCGGGACTGCGTAATGAAAAACTGTTTTTT

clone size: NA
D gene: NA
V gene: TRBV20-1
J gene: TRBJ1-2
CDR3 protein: CSAIMNYGYTF
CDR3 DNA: TGCAGTGCTATAATGAACTATGGCTACACCTTC

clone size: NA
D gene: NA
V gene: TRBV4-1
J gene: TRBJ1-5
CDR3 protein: CASSQGSRLVNHQPQHF
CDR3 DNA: TGCGCCAGCAGCCAAGGGTCCCGACTCGTAAACCATCAGCCCCAGCATTTT

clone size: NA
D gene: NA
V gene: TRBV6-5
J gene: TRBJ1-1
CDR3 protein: CASNSGGTGNTEAFF
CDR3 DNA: TGTGCCAGCAACTCCGGGGGGACGGGGAACACTGAAGCTTTCTTT

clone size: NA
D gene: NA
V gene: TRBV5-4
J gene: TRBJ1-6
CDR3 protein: CASSLAGTGGNSPLHF
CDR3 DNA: TGTGCCAGCAGCTTGGCCGGAACAGGCGGAAATTCACCCCTCCACTTT

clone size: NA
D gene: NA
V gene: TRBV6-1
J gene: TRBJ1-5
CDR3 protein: CASSEVETVNQPQHF
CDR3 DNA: TGTGCCAGCAGTGAAGTCGAGACAGTCAATCAGCCCCAGCATTTT

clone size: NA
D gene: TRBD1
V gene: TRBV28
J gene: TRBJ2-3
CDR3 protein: CASSLGGQGVVADTQYF
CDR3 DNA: TGTGCCAGCAGTTTAGGGGGACAGGGAGTTGTTGCAGATACGCAGTATTTT

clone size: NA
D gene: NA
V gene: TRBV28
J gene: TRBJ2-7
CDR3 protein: CASSRAGGQYF
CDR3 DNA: TGTGCCAGCAGCCGCGCGGGCGGGCAGTACTTC

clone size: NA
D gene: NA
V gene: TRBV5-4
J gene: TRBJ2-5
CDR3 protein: CASSLGDTGLSAQYF
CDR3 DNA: TGTGCCAGCAGCTTGGGGGATACAGGGCTGAGTGCCCAGTACTTC

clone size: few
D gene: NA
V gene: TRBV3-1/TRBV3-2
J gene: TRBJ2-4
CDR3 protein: CASSQGDTKNIQYF
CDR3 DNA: TGTGCCAGCAGCCAAGGGGACACGAAAAACATTCAGTACTTC

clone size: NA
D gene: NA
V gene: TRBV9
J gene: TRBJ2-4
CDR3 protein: CASSVGWGQKNIQYF
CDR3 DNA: TGTGCCAGCAGCGTAGGGTGGGGGCAGAAAAACATTCAGTACTTC

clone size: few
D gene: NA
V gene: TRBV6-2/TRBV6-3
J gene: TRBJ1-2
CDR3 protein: CASSYIGDFPLANYGYTF
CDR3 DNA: TGTGCCAGCAGTTACATCGGGGACTTTCCCCTAGCTAACTATGGCTACACCTTC

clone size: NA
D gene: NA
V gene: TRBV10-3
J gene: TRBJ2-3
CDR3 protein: CAISEAGLTSTDTQYF
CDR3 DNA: TGTGCCATCAGTGAGGCAGGTCTTACGAGCACAGATACGCAGTATTTT

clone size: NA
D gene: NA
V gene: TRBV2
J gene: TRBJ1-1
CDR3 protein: CASSQFRTETFEAFF
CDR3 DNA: TGTGCCAGCAGTCAATTCAGGACAGAGACGTTTGAAGCTTTCTTT

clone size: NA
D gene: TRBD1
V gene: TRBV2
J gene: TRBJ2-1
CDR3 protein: CASLLRDRGHEQFF
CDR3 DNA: TGTGCCAGCCTCCTCCGGGACAGGGGTCATGAGCAGTTCTTC

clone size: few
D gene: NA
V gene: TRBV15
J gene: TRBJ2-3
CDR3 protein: CATSRDPTSLTDTQYF
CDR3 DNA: TGTGCCACCAGCAGAGACCCGACTAGTTTAACAGATACGCAGTATTTT